A selection of T cell receptor beta chains follows, all from one sample in a study of blood T cells in healthy people across ages. Each CDR3 protein gets one entry after TCRdb re-called the 5' RACE reads with MiXCR. The sample contains some 890,000 distinct CDR3 sequences, just under 30% of which appear only once. These data were also reused for a study on T cells of mothers and their children.

The specimen was blood. The receptor set was obtained from a woman aged 40 to 50 in good health. Both conserved end residues are part of each CDR3. The order of the fields is CDR3 DNA, CDR3 protein, clone size, V gene, D gene, J gene. D genes are given only for firm matches. Clone size is given for some rows only: seen once, a few or many times, or a class if the clone is expanded.

TGTGCCAGCAGCCCCTGGACTAGCGGGGGAAGCACAGGTACGCAGTACTTC CASSPWTSGGSTGTQYF - TRBV14 TRBD2 TRBJ2-4
TGTGCCAGCAGGACAATTCGAAGGGACCGCCGTAGGGAGCAGTACTTC CASRTIRRDRRREQYF few TRBV28 - TRBJ2-7
TGTGCCAGCAGCTTCCGACTGGACTCCTACAATGAGCAGTTCTTC CASSFRLDSYNEQFF few TRBV5-5 - TRBJ2-1
TGCGCCAGCAGCCATGAGCCCGGGGAGGCCGAGCAGTACTTC CASSHEPGEAEQYF - TRBV4-1 - TRBJ2-7
TGTGCCACCCTTCAAGAGACCCAGTACTTC CATLQETQYF few TRBV28 - TRBJ2-5
TGTGCCAGCAGTTTATCCCGTCGACAGGTCTATGGCTACACCTTC CASSLSRRQVYGYTF many TRBV12-3/TRBV12-4 - TRBJ1-2
TGTGCCAGCAGCCATAGTTTAACAGGCTCTGGGGCCAACGCCCTGACTTTC CASSHSLTGSGANALTF few TRBV12-3/TRBV12-4 - TRBJ2-6
TGTGCCAGCAGCCAGATGGGGGGCCAAGAGACCCAGTTCTTC CASSQMGGQETQFF - TRBV28 - TRBJ2-1
TGCAGTGCTACAGGGGGCCAGTTAAACAATGAGCAGGTCTTC CSATGGQLNNEQVF - TRBV20-1 TRBD1 TRBJ2-1
TGTGCCGGAGGTCGGGCGAGGGGCGCCTATCAGCCCCAGCATTTT CAGGRARGAYQPQHF - TRBV28 - TRBJ1-5
TGTGCTAGTGGTTTGGGGGGGTACAATGAGCAGTACTTC CASGLGGYNEQYF - TRBV12-5 - TRBJ2-7
TGCAGCGTTGAAGATCAAACAGATACGCAGTATTTT CSVEDQTDTQYF few TRBV29-1 - TRBJ2-3
TGCGCCAGCAGCCAAGGTGGCGTGGCCGGGATAGGAAATGAAAAACTGTTTTTT CASSQGGVAGIGNEKLFF few TRBV4-3 - TRBJ1-4
TGTGCCACCAGTGGGAGCGGGAACGCAGATACGCAGTATTTT CATSGSGNADTQYF - TRBV24-1 TRBD2 TRBJ2-3
TGTGCCAGCAGTCCACGGACAGGGGGCGCTCCTGGGGCCAACGTCCTGACTTTC CASSPRTGGAPGANVLTF few TRBV12-3/TRBV12-4 TRBD1 TRBJ2-6
TGTGCCAGCAGCTTAGTGGGGGGTGCGCAGTATTTT CASSLVGGAQYF few TRBV11-2 - TRBJ2-3
TGCGCCAGCAGCCAGGGTTTTCAGGGGGACTATGGCTACACCTTC CASSQGFQGDYGYTF - TRBV4-3 TRBD1 TRBJ1-2
TGCGCCAGCAGCCAAGATACTGTGGGAAAGGGGGAGCAGTACTTC CASSQDTVGKGEQYF many TRBV4-1 - TRBJ2-7
TGTGCCAGCAGCTCGAGGGCAGCGTACCAAGAGACCCAGTACTTC CASSSRAAYQETQYF - TRBV7-2 - TRBJ2-5
TGTGCCTGGAGTGTATTGAGGGACATTAGCTCCTACGAGCAGTACTTC CAWSVLRDISSYEQYF few TRBV30 - TRBJ2-7
TGCAGCGTAATTGTGGCGGGGGGGCCAACACCGCAGTATTTT CSVIVAGGPTPQYF - TRBV29-1 TRBD2 TRBJ2-3
TGTGCCAGCAGCTTAGGCGAACAGCCCCAGCATTTT CASSLGEQPQHF - TRBV7-2 - TRBJ1-5
TGTGCCAGCAGTCCCCCGGGACAGGGATTTGAGACTGAAGCTTTCTTT CASSPPGQGFETEAFF few TRBV28 TRBD1 TRBJ1-1
TGTGCCAGCAGTCAACGACAGGGGGAATATGACTACACCTTC CASSQRQGEYDYTF - TRBV6-1 TRBD1 TRBJ1-2
TGCAGCGTTGGAGGGGGCCGTGCTCAGCCCCAGCATTTT CSVGGGRAQPQHF - TRBV29-1 TRBD1 TRBJ1-5
TGTGCCAGCAGCTTCTACTACAGGGTAGCGAGCACAGATACGCAGTATTTT CASSFYYRVASTDTQYF many TRBV7-8 - TRBJ2-3
TGTGCCAGCAGCTTGGGGCTAGGGGGTGGCACAGATACGCAGTATTTT CASSLGLGGGTDTQYF few TRBV5-5 - TRBJ2-3
TGCAGCGTTGTAGTCCCCCCGTACCAGCAGTTCTTC CSVVVPPYQQFF - TRBV29-1 - TRBJ2-1
TGTGCCAGCAGCAAAAAGCCCCGGGACAGGGTTCATAACCACTCTGGAAACACCATATATTTT CASSKKPRDRVHNHSGNTIYF - TRBV7-3 TRBD1 TRBJ1-3
TGTGCCAGCAGCCGGACAGCCTCTGGGGCCAACGTCCTGACTTTC CASSRTASGANVLTF many TRBV11-2 - TRBJ2-6
TGCGCCAGCAGCTTGGACCCCCAGCCCCGAGGGACTGAAGCTTTCTTT CASSLDPQPRGTEAFF few TRBV5-1 - TRBJ1-1